The 15 T cell receptor beta chains below come from one sample, sequenced in a study of blood T cell repertoires in COVID-19. TCRdb's table, derived via immunoSEQ multiplex PCR, lists solely in-frame clones and lacks some. The table shows tens of thousands of clones, with roughly 87% occurring only once. Sequencing input: peripheral blood. The receptors derive from a man in his sixties with acute or convalescent COVID-19.

The chain uses TRBV7-3 and TRBJ2-2; weak D call: TRBD2 (6 bases). Germline values: CDR1 SGHTA, CDR2 FQGTGA. The V end was cut by 6 bases, the J end by 5 bases, with 16 bases between. The CDR3 is 15 amino acids. The CDR3 spells CASRKGPGRTGELFF. CDR3 nucleotides: TGTGCCAGCAGAAAAGGACCAGGGAGGACCGGGGAGCTGTTTTTT.

V is TRBV5-1 and J is TRBJ2-1; 10 bases map to TRBD1. The trim removed 7 bases at V and 5 bases at J, leaving 18 bases unmatched. The CDR3 is 18 amino acids. Looked up from germline, CDR1 is SGHRS and CDR2 is YFSETQ. The CDR3 DNA is TGCGCCAGCCGGGGAGGGACAGGGGATTTAATTGGGCACAATGAGCAGTTCTTC. It translates to CASRGGTGDLIGHNEQFF.

This chain uses TRBV3-1 (or the pseudogene TRBV3-2) with TRBJ2-7; 11 bases agree with TRBD1. Germline CDR1 is LGHDT and CDR2 is YNNKEL (reference sequence). The CDR3 is made up of 15 amino acids. V dropped 5 bases and J dropped 0; count of bases not matched to a gene: 3. The CDR3 is CASSEGTGGSYEQYF. CDR3 nucleotides: TGTGCCAGCAGCGAGGGGACAGGGGGCTCCTACGAGCAGTACTTC.

The chain recombines TRBV30 with TRBJ2-7; 8 nucleotides agree with TRBD1. The CDR3 length is 15 residues. The V segment lost 3 bases and the J segment 6 bases; nucleotides outside the gene matches: 13. Looked up from germline, CDR1 is GTSNPN and CDR2 is SVGIG (reference sequence). The CDR3 here is CAWSPSQGVLSEQYF. The CDR3 DNA reads TGTGCCTGGAGCCCGTCACAGGGGGTTCTCTCCGAGCAGTACTTC.

V and J are TRBV9 and TRBJ1-1; a weak D match, TRBD1 (5 bases). V was trimmed by 3 bases and J by 2 bases, leaving 11 bases between them. The CDR3 is 14 amino acids. Germline-derived CDR1 and CDR2 are SGDLS and YYNGEE. Here the CDR3 reads CASSGGRANTEAFF. CDR3 coding DNA: TGTGCCAGCAGCGGGGGCAGAGCCAACACTGAAGCTTTCTTT. Based on the CDR3 plus reference TRBV9 and TRBJ1-1, the full variable domain is DSGVTQTPKHLITATGQRVTLRCSPRSGDLSVYWYQQSLDQGLQFLIQYYNGEERAKGNILERFSAQQFPDLHSELNLSSLELGDSALYFCASSGGRANTEAFFGQGTRLTVV.

This clone was observed a handful of times. V is TRBV5-1 and J is TRBJ1-2; D possibly corresponds to TRBD1 (5 bases). The CDR3 consists of 13 residues. CDR1 is SGHRS and CDR2 is YFSETQ in the germline V gene. V was trimmed by 0 bases and J by 9 bases, leaving 12 bases between them. Here the CDR3 DNA reads TGCGCCAGCAGCTTGGCAGGGATTGGAAGCTACACCTTC. Its protein product is CASSLAGIGSYTF.

This clone was recorded only once. The chain combines TRBV27 with TRBJ2-7, with D possibly TRBD1 on 6 matching bases. Germline CDR1 is MNHEY and CDR2 is SMNVEV (reference sequence). V was shortened by 0 bases and J by 5 bases, with 11 bases between the two germline ends. This CDR3 contains 14 residues. CDR3 region: CASSLSVRGNEQYF. In nucleotides, the CDR3 is TGTGCCAGCAGTTTATCCGTCAGGGGAAACGAGCAGTACTTC.

The genes are TRBV5-1 and TRBJ2-7; TRBD1 matches 7 bases. Trimming removed 2 bases from V and 7 bases from J; junction bases left unmatched: 6. The germline gives CDR1 SGHRS, CDR2 YFSETQ. The CDR3 is made up of 13 amino acids. The CDR3 region is CASSFTQGSEQYF. CDR3 DNA sequence: TGCGCCAGCAGCTTCACACAGGGGAGTGAGCAGTACTTC.

This chain joins TRBV18 and TRBJ1-5; the match to TRBD1 covers 10 bases. After removal of 5 bases from V and 2 bases from J, the junction contained 9 bases not matched to a gene. The germline gives CDR1 KGHSH, CDR2 LQKENI. The CDR3 length is 17 residues. CDR3 amino acids: CASSGGQGRGRNQPQHF. CDR3 sequence (DNA): TGTGCCAGCTCAGGGGGACAGGGGAGAGGGCGCAATCAGCCCCAGCATTTT.

The chain recombines TRBV4-3 with TRBJ1-2, with D possibly being TRBD1 (6 bases). Germline-derived CDR1 and CDR2 are LGHNA and YSLEER. This CDR3 contains 14 residues. Trimming took off 0 bases at V and 8 bases at J, with 13 bases between the two ends. CDR3 amino acids: CASSQDNRAGGYTF. In nucleotides, the CDR3 is TGCGCCAGCAGCCAAGATAACAGGGCCGGGGGCTACACCTTC.

This clone came up a few times. The chain is built from TRBV6-6 and TRBJ1-5; 8 nucleotides line up with TRBD1. V was pared by 4 bases and J by 2 bases, with 4 bases of the junction left unmatched. Germline CDR1 is MNHNY and CDR2 is SVGAGI (reference sequence). CDR3 length: 15 amino acids. The CDR3 coding sequence is TGTGCCAGCAGTTGGACAGGGTTCGGCAATCAGCCCCAGCATTTT. Protein product: CASSWTGFGNQPQHF.

The chain couples TRBV3-1 (or the pseudogene TRBV3-2) to TRBJ2-7, with TRBD2 matching over 9 bases. Trimming at V came to 4 bases and at J to 6 bases, leaving 7 bases not matched to a gene. The CDR3 has 14 residues. The germline V gene has CDR1 LGHDT and CDR2 YNNKEL (reference sequence). CDR3: CASSPGTSPLEQYF. The CDR3 nucleotides are TGTGCCAGCAGCCCCGGGACTAGCCCTCTCGAGCAGTACTTC.

V is TRBV19 and J is TRBJ2-5; 8 nucleotides line up with TRBD2. The CDR3 is 16 residues long. Germline loops: CDR1 LNHDA, CDR2 SQIVND (reference sequence). With 1 base clipped from V and 2 bases from J, the junction kept 6 bases outside the gene matches. The CDR3, as DNA: TGTGCCAGTAGTATAGGGGTAGCGGGACGACAAGAGACCCAGTACTTC. Translation gives CASSIGVAGRQETQYF.

This clone was detected only once. The genes are TRBV6-5 and TRBJ1-1, with D maybe TRBD1 (6 bases). Germline values: CDR1 MNHEY, CDR2 SVGAGI. CDR3 size: 14 residues. The V end was cut by 6 bases, the J end by 4 bases, with 15 bases between. The CDR3 nucleotides read TGTGCCAGCAGCTCCTACAGGGATTTCACTGAAGCTTTCTTT. Its translation is CASSSYRDFTEAFF.

As DNA, the CDR3 is TGTGCCAGCAGACCGTCGGGACAGGGTGATGGCTACACCTTC. It yields the protein CASRPSGQGDGYTF. The rearrangement uses TRBV27 and TRBJ1-2, with 9 nucleotides matching TRBD1. Germline CDR1 is MNHEY and CDR2 is SMNVEV (reference sequence). The CDR3 consists of 14 residues. With 6 bases clipped from V and 6 bases from J, the junction kept 8 bases outside the gene matches.